One sample yielded the 31 T cell receptor beta chains listed below, sequenced in a study of CXCR3-negative and CXCR3-positive naive CD8 T cells. Study-wide findings and caveats: Hydrophobicity of TRB CDR3s was greater in CXCR3-positive naive cells than in CXCR3-negative naive cells.

UMI labels and 5' RACE were used to prepare the TRB cDNA libraries. TCRdb processed the 5' RACE reads again and assigns one entry to each CDR3 protein, with no DNA. The sample shows about 50,000 distinct CDR3 sequences, and approximately 0.56% sits with its ten largest clones. These TCRs are of unknown antigen specificity. The material sequenced was naive CXCR3+ CD8+ T cells from blood. As for subset: CD45RO-CCR7+CD27+CD95- naive CD8+ T cells expressing CXCR3 (TNR3+). The receptors here all came from a human donor in good health. Some clones in this sample may be carry-over from other donors' samples.

This chain links TRBV12-3 or TRBV12-4 with TRBJ2-7. This CDR3 has 12 amino acids. Here the CDR3 reads CASSFVGYEQYF.

The gene calls are TRBV12-3 or TRBV12-4 and TRBJ2-1; the D call of TRBD1 rests on TCRdb alone, since no DNA is present to check it. CDR3 length: 13 residues. The CDR3 loop is CASSFRGGDEQFF.

The rearrangement joins TRBV6-5 to TRBJ2-7. Germline lookup yields CDR1 MNHEY and CDR2 SVGAGI. CDR3 length: 14 residues. CDR3 protein: CASSYSSQIYEQYF.

The gene calls are TRBV6-4 and TRBJ2-1; as DNA is missing, the TRBD2 call by TCRdb cannot be tested. CDR1 is MRHNA, CDR2 SNTAGT, per germline. This CDR3 has 14 amino acids. The CDR3: CASSDGTSHNEQFF.

The V gene is TRBV27, the J gene TRBJ1-1. Germline CDR1 is MNHEY and CDR2 is SMNVEV (reference sequence). The CDR3 sequence is 11 residues long. The CDR3: CASKYGVEAFF.

The J gene is TRBJ2-7, the V gene TRBV28. CDR1 MDHEN and CDR2 SYDVKM come from the germline V gene. The CDR3 length is 13 residues. This CDR3 is CASSSLSDGEQYF.

The rearrangement joins TRBV2 to TRBJ1-2; with no DNA, the TCRdb D assignment of TRBD1 cannot be verified. CDR1 is SNHLY and CDR2 is FYNNEI in the germline V gene. This CDR3 region has 15 residues. The CDR3: CASSQRDRGTYGYTF. The variable domain in full, completed from reference TRBV2 and TRBJ1-2, reads EPEVTQTPSHQVTQMGQEVILRCVPISNHLYFYWYRQILGQKVEFLVSFYNNEISEKSEIFDDQFSVERPDGSNFTLKIRSTKLEDSAMYFCASSQRDRGTYGYTFGSGTRLTVV.

The chain links TRBV4-3 to TRBJ1-5; the TCRdb call, TRBD1, lacks DNA for checking. CDR1 is LGHNA and CDR2 is YSLEER in the germline V gene. This CDR3 spans 14 amino acids. The CDR3 sequence is CASSEWTGDQPQHF.

V and J are TRBV7-2 and TRBJ1-3. The CDR3 length is 13 residues. In germline, CDR1 is SGHTA, CDR2 FQGNSA. The CDR3 sequence: CASSLVPGNTIYF. The complete variable domain, with remaining parts taken from reference TRBV7-2 and TRBJ1-3, reads GAGVSQSPSNKVTEKGKDVELRCDPISGHTALYWYRQSLGQGLEFLIYFQGNSAPDKSGLPSDRFSAERTGGSVSTLTIQRTQQEDSAVYLCASSLVPGNTIYFGEGSWLTVV.

The rearrangement links TRBV5-1 to TRBJ2-7; the D call of TRBD1 rests on TCRdb alone, since no DNA is present to check it. The length of the CDR3 is 13 residues. Germline V gene sequence: CDR1 SGHRS, CDR2 YFSETQ. The CDR3 here is CASSLQGSDEQYF. The full variable domain, with the rest looked up from reference TRBV5-1 and TRBJ2-7, is KAGVTQTPRYLIKTRGQQVTLSCSPISGHRSVSWYQQTPGQGLQFLFEYFSETQRNKGNFPGRFSGRQFSNSRSEMNVSTLELGDSALYLCASSLQGSDEQYFGPGTRLTVT.

The chain has TRBV11-3 and TRBJ2-1; the D call of TRBD2 rests on TCRdb alone, since no DNA is present to check it. Germline loops: CDR1 SGHNT, CDR2 YENEEA. The length of the CDR3 is 17 residues. The CDR3 loop is CASSLGLEEIGYNEQFF.

The gene calls are TRBV24-1 and TRBJ2-1; TCRdb's D call, TRBD1, is unchecked because there is no DNA. The CDR3 is 18 residues long. Germline lookup yields CDR1 KGHDR and CDR2 SFDVKD. The CDR3 loop is CATSDFGGKGGSSNEQFF.

The rearrangement joins TRBV7-2 to TRBJ2-7; the D call from TCRdb, TRBD2, cannot be confirmed without DNA. The germline V gene encodes CDR1 SGHTA and CDR2 FQGNSA. The CDR3 runs 15 residues. CDR3 amino acids: CASSLVLAGGYEQYF.

The V call is TRBV7-3, the J call TRBJ2-3. The CDR3 is 12 amino acids. Germline assignment: CDR1 SGHTA and CDR2 FQGTGA. The CDR3: CASSNFINTQYF.

The chain recombines TRBV7-3 with TRBJ2-5; no DNA is available, so the TRBD1 call from TCRdb remains unchecked. There are 15 residues in the CDR3. Per germline, CDR1 SGHTA and CDR2 FQGTGA. The CDR3 is CASSTGQGKQETQYF.

The V gene is TRBV29-1, the J gene TRBJ2-4; as DNA is missing, the TRBD1 call by TCRdb cannot be tested. The CDR3 contains 12 residues. CDR1 SQVTM and CDR2 ANQGSEA come from the germline V gene. CDR3 protein: CSVSDRGDIQYF.

The chain is built from TRBV5-4 and TRBJ2-1; TCRdb returns TRBD2, unconfirmable since there is no DNA. The germline V gene has CDR1 SGHNT and CDR2 YYREEE (reference sequence). There are 17 residues in the CDR3. The CDR3 region is CASSPHIAGGRVDEQFF.

The rearrangement links TRBV29-1 to TRBJ1-1. Germline CDR1 and CDR2: SQVTM and ANQGSEA. This CDR3 comprises 11 residues. CDR3 region: CSVDATDGAFF.

The chain carries TRBV20-1 and TRBJ1-6. The CDR3 sequence is 15 residues long. Germline CDR1 DFQATT, CDR2 SNEGSKA (reference sequence). The CDR3 loop is CSARAEGPRNSPLHF.

This chain uses TRBV27 with TRBJ2-2; lacking DNA, the TRBD2 call made by TCRdb goes unchecked. Germline V gene lookup returns CDR1 MNHEY and CDR2 SMNVEV (reference sequence). The CDR3 totals 14 residues. The CDR3 reads CASRESAGRGELFF.

This chain uses TRBV7-9 with TRBJ2-1; TCRdb reports TRBD2, a call that lacks DNA to check it against. CDR1 SEHNR and CDR2 FQNEAQ come from the germline V gene (reference sequence). This CDR3 is built from 15 residues. The CDR3 spells CASCLAGALYNEQFF.

The rearrangement uses TRBV12-3 or TRBV12-4 and TRBJ2-1; the TCRdb call, TRBD1, lacks DNA for checking. The CDR3 is made up of 15 amino acids. The CDR3 loop reads CASSLVPYGPHEQFF.

The V and J genes are TRBV18 and TRBJ2-7; TCRdb names TRBD2, which stays unverified in the absence of DNA. From germline, CDR1 is KGHSH and CDR2 LQKENI. The CDR3 loop spans 14 amino acids. CDR3 residues: CASSKGDSFYEQYF.

The J gene is TRBJ1-1, the V gene TRBV21-1. TRBV21-1 is designated a pseudogene. The CDR3 totals 16 residues. The CDR3 reads CASSKELVDRNTEAFF.

V gene TRBV20-1 combines with J gene TRBJ2-6; TCRdb indicates TRBD1, and absent DNA this call remains unverified. Germline values: CDR1 DFQATT, CDR2 SNEGSKA (reference sequence). The CDR3 is 18 amino acids. CDR3 sequence: CSAENSWDTSSGANVLTF.

The chain joins TRBV3-1 to TRBJ2-1; checking the TCRdb D call of TRBD1 is not possible without DNA. The CDR3 runs to 16 residues. Germline V gives CDR1 LGHDT, CDR2 YNNKEL (reference sequence). Here the CDR3 reads CASSQVQGVPHLEQFF.

The J gene is TRBJ2-1, the V gene TRBV5-1. CDR1 is SGHRS, CDR2 YFSETQ, per germline. The CDR3 loop spans 17 amino acids. The CDR3 protein is CASSLVGLPTSPNEQFF.

J is TRBJ2-5 and V is TRBV28; no DNA is available, so the TRBD2 call from TCRdb remains unchecked. Germline V CDR1 and CDR2: MDHEN, SYDVKM. CDR3 size: 16 residues. The CDR3 spells CASSFSTSGGAETQYF.

The gene calls are TRBV5-6 and TRBJ2-7; TCRdb picks TRBD1, but there is no DNA to check that call. The germline CDR1 and CDR2 sequences are SGHDT and YYEEEE. The CDR3 has 14 residues. Here the CDR3 reads CASSLRRGIYEQYF.

The V and J genes are TRBV28 and TRBJ2-7; without DNA, the TCRdb call of TRBD1 cannot be checked. There are 13 residues in the CDR3. CDR1 and CDR2 (germline): MDHEN, SYDVKM. The CDR3 sequence is CASTLGGAYEQYF.

This chain uses TRBV29-1 with TRBJ2-2; TCRdb's D call, TRBD1, is unchecked because there is no DNA. The CDR3 spans 13 residues. CDR1 and CDR2 (germline): SQVTM, ANQGSEA. CDR3: CSVFGTPTGELFF.